Sequencing of this T cell receptor (beta chain) was carried out in a study of CD8 T cells in Susac syndrome. The germline V gene encodes CDR1 SQVTM and CDR2 ANQGSEA. The CDR3 consists of 12 residues. The V and J ends lost 6 bases and 8 bases, in that order; junction bases with no gene match: 7. With random hexamers, 0.5 to 1 ug RNA was reverse transcribed. Each CDR3 protein is one row after TCRdb ran MiXCR on the immunoSEQ multiplex PCR reads. The data show 90,000 or so distinct CDR3 sequences, with over 80% seen just once and less than 0.35% held by the top ten. Sequencing was performed on CD8+ T cells from PBMCs. The receptor comes from a human donor in good health. The chain recombines TRBV29-1 with TRBJ1-1; 9 bases agree with TRBD1. The CDR3 reads CSVHRGPGEAFF. The CDR3 coding sequence is TGCAGCGTCCACAGGGGGCCTGGGGAAGCTTTCTTT.